This T cell receptor (beta chain) was recorded in a study of CD8+CD57+ T cells in acquired aplastic anemia. Background on the study: DNA recovered from sorted CD4+ and CD8+ cells had a mean of approximately 3.2 ug. The study, taken as a whole, reports: In common between the patients and the controls were some 28 CD8+ CDR3 sequences.

Genomic DNA served as template for TCR beta VDJ and CDR3 profiling. TCRdb reprocessed the reads via MiXCR and lists one record per CDR3 protein. The sample has a few hundred thousand distinct CDR3 sequences, around 32% seen once. Trimming removed 3 bases at V and 0 bases at J, with 9 bases between. The CDR3 extends over 14 amino acids. Germline CDR1 SGHTS, CDR2 YDEGEE. The authors sequenced patients whose flow cytometry had shown CD8+CD57+ cell expansion. Worth noting for this clonotype: Its antigen is unknown.

The sequence was obtained from a human donor with aplastic anemia. Sequencing used sorted CD4+, CD8+, or CD8+CD57+ T cells (not recorded which) from PBMCs. The chain joins TRBV5-8 to TRBJ1-2; D remains unclear. CDR3 DNA: TGTGCCAGCAGCTCCCGCGGTGCTAACTATGGCTACACCTTC. Translation: CASSSRGANYGYTF.